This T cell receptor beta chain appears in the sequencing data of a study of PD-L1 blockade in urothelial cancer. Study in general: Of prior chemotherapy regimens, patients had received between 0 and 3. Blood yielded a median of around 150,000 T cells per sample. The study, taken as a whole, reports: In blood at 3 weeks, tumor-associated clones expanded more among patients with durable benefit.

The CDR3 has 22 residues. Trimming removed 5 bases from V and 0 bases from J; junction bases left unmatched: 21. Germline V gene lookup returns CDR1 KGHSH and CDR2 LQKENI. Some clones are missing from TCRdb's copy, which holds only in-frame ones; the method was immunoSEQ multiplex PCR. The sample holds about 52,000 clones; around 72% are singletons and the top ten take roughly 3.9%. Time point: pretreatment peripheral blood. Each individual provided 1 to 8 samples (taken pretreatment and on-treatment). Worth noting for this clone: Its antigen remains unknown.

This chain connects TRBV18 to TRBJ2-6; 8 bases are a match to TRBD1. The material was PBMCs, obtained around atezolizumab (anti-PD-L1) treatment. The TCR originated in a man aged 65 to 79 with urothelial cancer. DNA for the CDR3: TGTGCCAGCTCAATGGGGCAGGGGGCGCCCCGCTTCCTTAGCTCTGGGGCCAACGTCCTGACTTTC. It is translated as CASSMGQGAPRFLSSGANVLTF.